The 30 T cell receptor beta chains listed next were all sequenced from one sample in a study of T cells after somatic rescue of genetic block. Sequencing used immunoSEQ multiplex PCR; TCRdb keeps in-frame clones, though not all of them. The data show 65,000 to 70,000 clones, less than 95% seen once. Sequenced sample: peripheral blood mononuclear cells (PBMCs). The receptors shown here come from a man between 35 and 55 years old.

CDR3 DNA sequence: TGTGCCAGCAGCTCCCCCCGGACAGGTATGGCTGAAGCTTTCTTT. This gives the protein CASSSPRTGMAEAFF. The chain employs TRBV5-6 and TRBJ1-1, with 7 positions matching TRBD1. J gave up 6 bases and V 3 bases, and 11 bases lay outside the gene matches. CDR3 length equals 15 residues. Germline CDR1 reads SGHDT; CDR2 reads YYEEEE.

This rearrangement joins TRBV4-2 to TRBJ2-1, with D maybe TRBD2 (6 bases). From germline, CDR1 is LGHNA and CDR2 YNFKEQ. V gave up 0 bases and J gave up 10 bases, with 10 bases separating them. The CDR3 length is 13 residues. The CDR3 nucleotides read TGTGCCAGCAGCCAAGAGGGTCGGGGGGAGCAGTTCTTC. Translated, it gives CASSQEGRGEQFF.

The count of this clone is one. The gene calls are TRBV29-1 and TRBJ2-1, with D hard to call. Germline lookup yields CDR1 SQVTM and CDR2 ANQGSEA. This CDR3 has 14 residues. The germline V and J ends were trimmed by 5 bases and 0 bases, with 11 bases remaining between them. The CDR3 reads CSVSDGRSYNEQFF. The CDR3 DNA reads as TGCAGCGTTTCTGACGGCCGCTCCTACAATGAGCAGTTCTTC.

V is TRBV10-3 and J is TRBJ1-1; possible D gene TRBD1, 6 bases. In germline, CDR1 is ENHRY, CDR2 SYGVKD. V lost 8 bases, J lost 3 bases, and 13 bases lay in between. This CDR3 has 13 amino acids. The CDR3 region is CAIAEGEDTEAFF. For the CDR3, the DNA is TGTGCCATCGCCGAGGGGGAGGACACTGAAGCTTTCTTT.

This clone has a single count. The chain employs TRBV10-3 and TRBJ1-3; the D gene is possibly TRBD1 (6 bases). CDR3 length: 14 residues. The germline V gene encodes CDR1 ENHRY and CDR2 SYGVKD. The V end lost 4 bases, the J end lost 0 bases, and 7 bases lay between the germline ends. This CDR3 reads CAISGGASGNTIYF. The CDR3 DNA reads as TGTGCCATCAGTGGGGGGGCCTCTGGAAACACCATATATTTT.

The gene calls are TRBV9 and TRBJ1-2; D possibly corresponds to TRBD1 (5 bases). The CDR3 has 15 amino acids. CDR1 is SGDLS and CDR2 is YYNGEE in the germline V gene. V was shortened by 3 bases and J by 0 bases, with 12 bases between the two germline ends. CDR3 nucleotide sequence: TGTGCCAGCAGCGGCCGGGACTCGCCTAACTATGGCTACACCTTC. This codes for CASSGRDSPNYGYTF.

The chain carries TRBV18 and TRBJ1-5, with D uncertain. The CDR3 has 15 residues. Looked up from germline, CDR1 is KGHSH and CDR2 is LQKENI. The germline V and J ends were trimmed by 2 bases and 0 bases, with 8 bases remaining between them. For the CDR3, the DNA is TGTGCCAGCTCACCAGAGGGTTATAGCAATCAGCCCCAGCATTTT. It specifies CASSPEGYSNQPQHF.

This clone occurred once. V gene TRBV2 combines with J gene TRBJ2-1; 10 nucleotides line up with TRBD2. The V segment lost 8 bases and the J segment 5 bases; nucleotides outside the gene matches: 6. The CDR3 extends over 14 amino acids. Per the germline V gene, CDR1 is SNHLY and CDR2 is FYNNEI. The CDR3, as DNA: TGTGCCAGCGGTCGGCTAGCGGGGGACAATGAGCAGTTCTTC. It is translated as CASGRLAGDNEQFF.

The V call is TRBV7-6, the J call TRBJ1-6; 7 bases align to TRBD1. V trimming: 2 bases; J trimming: 4 bases; junction bases outside the gene matches: 11. The CDR3 is 18 amino acids. Per the germline V gene, CDR1 is SGHVS and CDR2 is FNYEAQ. This chain's CDR3 is CASSLSARQGVYNSPLHF. In DNA, the CDR3 is TGTGCCAGCAGCTTATCGGCGAGGCAGGGGGTTTATAATTCACCCCTCCACTTT.

The chain combines TRBV14 with TRBJ2-4; 7 positions agree with TRBD2. CDR1 and CDR2 from the germline V gene are SGHDN and FVKESK. Losses at the gene ends were 3 bases for V and 7 bases for J; bases not matched to a gene: 9. This CDR3 contains 15 residues. CDR3: CASSQGGSFTNIQYF. The CDR3 DNA reads as TGTGCCAGCAGCCAGGGGGGGTCATTTACGAACATTCAGTACTTC.

On this clone: At one end, the junction sequence differs from germline, possibly due to a read error. The rearrangement joins TRBV7-7 to TRBJ1-3, with D possibly being TRBD1 (5 bases). The CDR3 sequence is 15 residues long. The germline CDR1 and CDR2 sequences are SSHAT and FNYEAQ (reference sequence). The CDR3 DNA reads as TGTGCTAGCAGCTTAGGATGGGGGACTGGAAACACCATATATTTT. Its translation: CASSLGWGTGNTIYF.

V is TRBV29-1 and J is TRBJ1-2; D call uncertain. Germline-derived CDR1 and CDR2 are SQVTM and ANQGSEA. Trimming took 4 bases from V and 0 from J, leaving 12 bases between them. This CDR3 has 14 amino acids. The CDR3, as DNA: TGCAGCGTTGGGCAGATAGGAGCTAACTATGGCTACACCTTC. Its protein is CSVGQIGANYGYTF.

The gene calls are TRBV2 and TRBJ2-5; 10 bases are shared with TRBD1. This CDR3 is built from 14 residues. Germline loops: CDR1 SNHLY, CDR2 FYNNEI. With 6 bases clipped from V and 3 bases from J, the junction kept 4 bases outside the gene matches. The CDR3: CASRAGQGEETQYF. CDR3 DNA: TGTGCCAGCAGGGCAGGACAGGGGGAAGAGACCCAGTACTTC. Full variable domain (missing parts from reference TRBV2 and TRBJ2-5): EPEVTQTPSHQVTQMGQEVILRCVPISNHLYFYWYRQILGQKVEFLVSFYNNEISEKSEIFDDQFSVERPDGSNFTLKIRSTKLEDSAMYFCASRAGQGEETQYFGPGTRLLVL.

This clone came up once. The chain uses TRBV7-8 and TRBJ1-2; the D is unclear. The germline gives CDR1 SGHVS, CDR2 FQNEAQ. The CDR3 is 15 amino acids. V was trimmed by 1 base and J by 0 bases, leaving 9 bases between them. This chain's CDR3 is CASSLDVKANYGYTF. The DNA for the CDR3 is TGTGCCAGCAGCTTAGACGTTAAGGCTAACTATGGCTACACCTTC.

The chain joins TRBV10-3 to TRBJ2-7, with D possibly matching TRBD2 (6 bases). The germline CDR1 and CDR2 sequences are ENHRY and SYGVKD. The CDR3 contains 14 residues. Trimming took off 0 bases at V and 6 bases at J, with 12 bases between the two ends. The CDR3 spells CAISESDGGSEQYF. The CDR3 nucleotides read TGTGCCATCAGTGAGTCCGACGGGGGATCCGAGCAGTACTTC.

V usage is TRBV28 and J usage is TRBJ2-1, with 9 positions matching TRBD2. The CDR3 contains 15 residues. V gave up 2 bases and J gave up 10 bases; unmatched junction bases: 9. Looked up from germline, CDR1 is MDHEN and CDR2 is SYDVKM. CDR3 sequence reads: CASSLIGTSNGEQFF. As DNA, the CDR3 is TGTGCCAGCAGTTTAATTGGGACTAGCAACGGGGAGCAGTTCTTC.

The chain joins TRBV5-4 to TRBJ2-3; 8 bases are shared with TRBD2. Trimming took 0 bases from V and 2 from J; bases not matched to a gene: 5. The CDR3 is 16 amino acids. CDR1 is SGHNT, CDR2 YYREEE, per germline (reference sequence). The CDR3 loop reads CASSLGGGPSTDTQYF. The CDR3 region has the DNA TGTGCCAGCAGCTTGGGCGGGGGGCCTTCCACAGATACGCAGTATTTT.

This clone was seen only a few times. The chain recombines TRBV2 with TRBJ2-4; a weak D match, TRBD1 (6 bases). From germline, CDR1 is SNHLY and CDR2 FYNNEI. This CDR3 spans 15 amino acids. Trimming took off 6 bases at V and 1 base at J, with 13 bases between the two ends. CDR3 nucleotides: TGTGCCAGCAGGAACACGCAGGGGGCCAAAAACATTCAGTACTTC. Translation: CASRNTQGAKNIQYF.

This sequence joins TRBV7-8 and TRBJ1-1; D possibly corresponds to TRBD1 (6 bases). V gave up 4 bases and J gave up 2 bases, with 20 bases separating them. This CDR3 is 17 amino acids long. Germline assignment: CDR1 SGHVS and CDR2 FQNEAQ. CDR3 in DNA: TGTGCCAGCAGCTCGAGAGGGGGAGGGGGGCCCAACACTGAAGCTTTCTTT. The encoded protein is CASSSRGGGGPNTEAFF. Using reference TRBV7-8 and TRBJ1-1 for the parts outside the CDR3, the full variable domain is GAGVSQSPRYKVAKRGQDVALRCDPISGHVSLFWYQQALGQGPEFLTYFQNEAQLDKSGLPSDRFFAERPEGSVSTLKIQRTQQEDSAVYLCASSSRGGGGPNTEAFFGQGTRLTVV.

This rearrangement joins TRBV5-1 to TRBJ2-5; TRBD2 is a possible D gene (5 bases). The germline V and J ends were trimmed by 3 bases and 1 base, with 13 bases remaining between them. Germline loops: CDR1 SGHRS, CDR2 YFSETQ. The CDR3 has 15 amino acids. In nucleotides, the CDR3 is TGCGCCAGCAGCTCCGGGGTGCTAGCCCAAGAGACCCAGTACTTC. This gives the protein CASSSGVLAQETQYF.

V and J are TRBV6-1 and TRBJ2-5, with D hard to call. This CDR3 contains 13 residues. Between the trimmed V and J ends, which lost 3 bases and 0 bases, there was a span of 5 bases. Germline assignment: CDR1 MNHNS and CDR2 SASEGT. The CDR3 here is CASSDQHQETQYF. For the CDR3, the DNA is TGTGCCAGCAGTGACCAGCACCAAGAGACCCAGTACTTC.

This rearrangement joins TRBV2 to TRBJ2-3; D gene uncertain. Germline CDR1 and CDR2: SNHLY and FYNNEI. V lost 6 bases, J lost 0 bases, and 16 bases lay in between. CDR3 size: 16 residues. The CDR3 DNA sequence: TGTGCCAGCAGGGATTCGTCCCGCTCTAGCACAGATACGCAGTATTTT. It codes for CASRDSSRSSTDTQYF. The variable domain in full, with the rest retrieved from reference TRBV2 and TRBJ2-3, is EPEVTQTPSHQVTQMGQEVILRCVPISNHLYFYWYRQILGQKVEFLVSFYNNEISEKSEIFDDQFSVERPDGSNFTLKIRSTKLEDSAMYFCASRDSSRSSTDTQYFGPGTRLTVL.

The rearrangement links TRBV27 to TRBJ2-3; weak D call: TRBD1 (6 bases). Trimming took off 4 bases at V and 3 bases at J, with 8 bases between the two ends. This CDR3 has 13 residues. Germline CDR1 MNHEY, CDR2 SMNVEV (reference sequence). The CDR3 DNA is TGTGCCAGCAGTTCCGGGACAACAGATACGCAGTATTTT. This codes for CASSSGTTDTQYF.

The chain uses TRBV10-2 and TRBJ1-5, with D unclear. The germline V gene has CDR1 WSHSY and CDR2 SAAADI. The CDR3 is 17 residues long. Trimming took 1 base from V and 0 from J, leaving 13 bases between them. CDR3 residues: CASSEWQKKGSNQPQHF. In DNA form, the CDR3 reads TGCGCCAGCAGTGAGTGGCAGAAAAAAGGTAGCAATCAGCCCCAGCATTTT.

The gene calls are TRBV10-3 and TRBJ2-1, with 8 bases that match TRBD2. Trimming at V came to 0 bases and at J to 9 bases, leaving 16 bases not matched to a gene. Germline-derived CDR1 and CDR2 are ENHRY and SYGVKD. The CDR3 covers 18 residues. CDR3 coding DNA: TGTGCCATCAGTGAGTCGACTTTTTCGGGAGGGCCAAGGATTGAGCAGTTCTTC. It specifies CAISESTFSGGPRIEQFF.

V gene TRBV18 combines with J gene TRBJ1-5; no firm D call. The germline gives CDR1 KGHSH, CDR2 LQKENI. The CDR3 has 13 residues. Trimming took 2 bases from V and 2 from J, leaving 4 bases between them. Here the CDR3 reads CASSPGGNQPQHF. In nucleotides, the CDR3 is TGTGCCAGCTCACCAGGGGGCAATCAGCCCCAGCATTTT.

The chain joins TRBV28 to TRBJ1-2; weak D call: TRBD1 (5 bases). The CDR3 totals 14 residues. Germline V gives CDR1 MDHEN, CDR2 SYDVKM. V lost 6 bases to trimming and J lost 2 bases, with 13 bases between them. The CDR3 DNA sequence: TGTGCCAGCAGGGGGCCCTCGGGCAACTATGGCTACACCTTC. Its translation is CASRGPSGNYGYTF.

CDR3 sequence (DNA): TGTGCCAGTAGTTATGGACTAGGGGACACCGGGGAGCTGTTTTTT. The encoded protein is CASSYGLGDTGELFF. The V gene is TRBV19, the J gene TRBJ2-2, with 7 bases identical to TRBD2. The V gene's germline CDR1 is LNHDA and CDR2 SQIVND (reference sequence). The ends lost 5 bases at V and 3 bases at J; junction bases unmatched: 6. The CDR3 length is 15 residues.

This CDR3 reads CAISGSGAYEQYF. The CDR3 coding sequence is TGTGCCATCAGTGGTAGCGGAGCCTACGAGCAGTACTTC. J is TRBJ2-7 and V is TRBV10-3; D may be TRBD2 (6 bases). Trimming left V 4 bases short and J 2 bases short, with 9 bases between. CDR1 is ENHRY and CDR2 is SYGVKD in the germline V gene. The CDR3 is 13 amino acids.

This chain links TRBV18 with TRBJ2-7, with TRBD1 matching 8 bases. CDR3 length: 13 residues. V shed 3 bases, J shed 10 bases, and the junction held 8 bases outside the gene matches. The germline CDR1 and CDR2 sequences are KGHSH and LQKENI. In nucleotides, the CDR3 is TGTGCCAGCTCACCTGATGCACAGGGGGTACAGTACTTC. This codes for CASSPDAQGVQYF. Based on the CDR3 plus reference TRBV18 and TRBJ2-7, the full variable domain is NAGVMQNPRHLVRRRGQEARLRCSPMKGHSHVYWYRQLPEEGLKFMVYLQKENIIDESGMPKERFSAEFPKEGPSILRIQQVVRGDSAAYFCASSPDAQGVQYFGPGTRLTVT.